Sequencing of this T cell receptor beta chain was carried out in a study of cytomegalovirus exposure and HLA in healthy donors. The data were produced by immunoSEQ multiplex PCR, yet TCRdb's version contains in-frame clones alone and is incomplete. Here the sample spans fewer than 250,000 clones, approximately 90% being singletons. The CDR3 extends over 14 amino acids. Trimming at V came to 5 bases and at J to 8 bases, leaving 8 bases not matched to a gene. Germline V gene data show CDR1 as SEHNR and CDR2 as FQNEAQ (reference sequence). The receptor's source is a man aged 18 to 30 in good health and CMV-seronegative. This chain uses TRBV7-9 with TRBJ1-1; 10 nucleotides match TRBD1. Sequenced sample: PBMCs. The CDR3 loop reads CASSAGQGRSEAFF. The CDR3 bases are TGTGCCAGCAGCGCGGGACAGGGGAGGTCCGAAGCTTTCTTT. Supplemented by reference TRBV7-9 and TRBJ1-1, the full variable domain reads DTGVSQNPRHKITKRGQNVTFRCDPISEHNRLYWYRQTLGQGPEFLTYFQNEAQLEKSRLLSDRFSAERPKGSFSTLEIQRTEQGDSAMYLCASSAGQGRSEAFFGQGTRLTVV.